This T cell receptor (beta chain) comes out of a study of Tregs in tolerant kidney transplant recipients. Produced via immunoSEQ multiplex PCR; TCRdb's table is partial and in-frame only. Of 100,000 to 130,000 clones in the sample, 90% were seen once. Trimming removed 3 bases at V and 3 bases at J, with 9 bases between. The CDR3 sequence is 14 residues long. Germline V gene lookup returns CDR1 WNHNN and CDR2 SYGVQD (reference sequence). V and J are TRBV10-1 and TRBJ1-3, with a weak D call TRBD1 (6 bases). The clonotype originates from a human donor who received a combined kidney and bone marrow transplant. This sample comprised CD4+ T cells from blood, obtained before the transplant. CDR3 DNA: TGCGCCAGCAGTGACGGGGGGCTTGGAAACACCATATATTTT. Its translation: CASSDGGLGNTIYF.